The text below deals with one T cell receptor (beta chain). The sample originates from a study of blood T cell repertoires in COVID-19. Study background: Collection of acute and convalescent COVID-19 samples took place in the United States, Italy and Spain. From T cells, B-cell-depleted T cells, or PBMCs came the material, which was cDNA or gDNA.

The method was immunoSEQ multiplex PCR; TCRdb's version includes in-frame clones alone and lacks a portion of them. This sample has 190,000 or so clones, with less than 90% found just once. The germline V gene has CDR1 LGHNA and CDR2 YNFKEQ. V dropped 4 bases and J dropped 2; count of bases not matched to a gene: 9. The CDR3 has 16 amino acids. Input material: peripheral blood. The TCR was taken from a woman in her 70s with acute or convalescent COVID-19. The chain has TRBV4-2 and TRBJ2-3, with 7 bases identical to TRBD2. CDR3 region: CASSPQSGGPTDTQYF. The CDR3 DNA is TGTGCCAGCAGCCCGCAATCGGGAGGACCCACAGATACGCAGTATTTT.